The 5 T cell receptor beta chains given below trace back to one sample, sequenced in a study of control samples from healthy donors and cancer patients (dated by TCRdb to the early 2020s). Library generation was performed with the immunoSEQ multiplex PCR assay. Imported from immuneACCESS, the table was reduced by TCRdb to in-frame sequences with V and J called. These copies leave out some clones; in studies compared against another copy, an unresolved V gene accounts for under half, and the cause of the remainder is not known. In this sample the table shows around 130,000 clones, 70% to 90% of which occur a single time. The top ten clones comprise roughly 3.2% of the sample. The sample consisted of blood. These receptors were taken from a man between 50 and 59 years old in good health.

The genes are TRBV2 and TRBJ2-7; TRBD1 might be the D (6 bases). Germline values: CDR1 SNHLY, CDR2 FYNNEI. V was pared by 4 bases and J by 4 bases, with 20 bases between. CDR3 length equals 16 residues. CDR3: CASSVYRTVTPYEQYF. The CDR3 DNA is TGTGCCAGCAGTGTTTACCGGACAGTAACCCCATACGAGCAGTACTTC.

The rearrangement links TRBV4-1 to TRBJ2-7, with 7 bases that match TRBD2. The CDR3 has 16 residues. V shed 1 base and J 0 bases; nucleotides not matched to a gene: 6. Germline V gene sequence: CDR1 MGHRA, CDR2 YSYEKL. The CDR3 here is CASSQGLGRASYEQYF. The CDR3 nucleotides are TGCGCCAGCAGCCAAGGCCTTGGGAGGGCCTCCTACGAGCAGTACTTC.

This chain joins TRBV3-1 (or the pseudogene TRBV3-2) and TRBJ2-7; weak D call: TRBD1 (5 bases). Germline CDR1 LGHDT, CDR2 YNNKEL (reference sequence). CDR3 length: 14 residues. The ends were cut back, 10 bases at V and 4 bases at J, with 20 bases in the middle. The CDR3 region has the DNA TGTGCCACCCAGATCGTCAGGGCCCTTTACGAGCAGTACTTC. Amino acid sequence: CATQIVRALYEQYF.

The gene calls are TRBV10-1 and TRBJ2-3; 8 bases align to TRBD1. The CDR3 extends over 14 amino acids. Trimming cost V 3 bases and J 4 bases; bases outside gene matches: 3. In germline, CDR1 is WNHNN, CDR2 SYGVQD (reference sequence). CDR3 coding DNA: TGCGCCAGCAGTGACGGGACAGGACCAGATACGCAGTATTTT. It is translated as CASSDGTGPDTQYF.

The chain recombines TRBV6-5 with TRBJ2-1; 8 nucleotides align to TRBD2. The junction had 12 bases not matched to a gene; V was cut back by 10 bases and J by 10 bases. This CDR3 spans 13 amino acids. The V gene's germline CDR1 is MNHEY and CDR2 SVGAGI. CDR3 in DNA: TGTGCCACCCCGCGGGGGGAGACGGGGGAGCAGTTCTTC. Its protein is CATPRGETGEQFF.